These T cell receptor beta chains were read from a single sample in a study of T cell changes during pregnancy in multiple sclerosis. TCRdb's table, derived via immunoSEQ multiplex PCR, lists solely in-frame clones and lacks some. The table lists 75,000 to 85,000 clones, 93% of them singletons, with approximately 2.4% in the top ten. Sequencing used peripheral blood, obtained in the second trimester of pregnancy. These receptors all stem from a female donor with multiple sclerosis, enrolled in a pregnancy study. CDR3s include the opening cysteine and the closing phenylalanine or tryptophan. The order of the fields is D gene, V gene, clone size, J gene, CDR3 protein, CDR3 DNA. The D gene is left open where the match is weak. The size field is filled for only some rows; it gives once, few, many or a size class.

>TRBD1|TRBV9|NA|TRBJ2-1
CASSVLGGTGALNEQFF
TGTGCCAGCAGCGTGCTAGGCGGGACAGGGGCCTTAAATGAGCAGTTCTTC
>TRBD2|TRBV15|NA|TRBJ2-2
CATSRGLVGGEGTGELFF
TGTGCCACCAGCAGGGGACTAGTTGGGGGTGAGGGAACCGGGGAGCTGTTTTTT
>NA|TRBV6-5|NA|TRBJ1-1
CASRKASGDTEAFF
TGTGCCAGCAGAAAGGCCTCAGGGGACACTGAAGCTTTCTTT
>TRBD2|TRBV15|NA|TRBJ2-7
CATSNLWEGVGEQYF
TGTGCCACCAGCAACCTCTGGGAGGGAGTAGGCGAGCAGTACTTC
>TRBD1|TRBV6-5|NA|TRBJ2-1
CASSPYTGVNIPFF
TGTGCCAGCAGTCCATACACAGGGGTTAACATACCTTTCTTC
>NA|TRBV19|NA|TRBJ2-7
CASRKDPVGPYEQYF
TGTGCCAGTAGAAAAGACCCAGTGGGCCCTTACGAGCAGTACTTC
>NA|TRBV10-1|many|TRBJ1-5
CATDPLQAQHF
TGCGCCACCGATCCCCTACAGGCCCAGCATTTT
>NA|TRBV7-6|NA|TRBJ2-3
CASSSTAGGFTDTQYF
TGTGCCAGCAGCTCCACCGCGGGCGGGTTCACAGATACGCAGTATTTT
>NA|TRBV19|NA|TRBJ2-6
CASSILASGANVLTF
TGTGCCAGTAGTATCCTGGCCTCTGGGGCCAACGTCCTGACTTTC
>NA|TRBV7-9|NA|TRBJ1-2
CASSLVDRVDGYTF
TGTGCCAGCAGCTTAGTCGACAGAGTAGATGGCTACACCTTC
>NA|TRBV19|NA|TRBJ1-2
CASSISDSSVYGYTF
TGTGCCAGTAGTATTTCGGACAGCTCCGTCTATGGCTACACCTTC
>NA|TRBV5-1|NA|TRBJ2-3
CASSYGTGLGPDTQYF
TGCGCCAGCAGTTATGGAACAGGGTTGGGCCCAGATACGCAGTATTTT
>NA|TRBV9|few|TRBJ1-1
CASSVVAGGNTEAFF
TGTGCCAGCAGCGTGGTGGCGGGGGGGAACACTGAAGCTTTCTTT
>TRBD1|TRBV13|NA|TRBJ1-1
CASSSSDRGGTEAFF
TGTGCCAGCAGCTCGTCTGACAGGGGGGGGACTGAAGCTTTCTTT
>NA|TRBV30|NA|TRBJ1-6
CAWSVMSSPLHF
TGTGCCTGGAGTGTCATGAGTTCACCCCTCCACTTT
>TRBD2|TRBV19|NA|TRBJ2-1
CASSIGGGTYNEQFF
TGTGCCAGTAGTATAGGCGGGGGGACCTACAATGAGCAGTTCTTC
>NA|TRBV18|NA|TRBJ2-7
CASSPESYEQYF
TGTGCCAGCTCACCAGAGTCCTACGAGCAGTACTTC
>TRBD1|TRBV15|few|TRBJ2-1
CATSRDRGVDEQFF
TGTGCCACCAGCCGGGACAGGGGGGTAGATGAGCAGTTCTTC
>NA|TRBV9|NA|TRBJ2-6
CASSGGVGSGANVLTF
TGTGCCAGCAGCGGAGGAGTAGGCTCTGGGGCCAACGTCCTGACTTTC
>NA|TRBV11-2|NA|TRBJ1-1
CASSSTLGRTRTVNTEAFF
TGTGCCAGCAGCTCAACCCTGGGACGGACTAGGACTGTGAACACTGAAGCTTTCTTT
>NA|TRBV9|NA|TRBJ2-1
CASSGSDSYNEQFF
TGTGCCAGCAGCGGATCCGACAGCTACAATGAGCAGTTCTTC
>NA|TRBV5-4|NA|TRBJ2-5
CASSLEPPPGETQYF
TGTGCCAGCAGCTTGGAGCCCCCTCCCGGGGAGACCCAGTACTTC
>TRBD2|TRBV30|once|TRBJ2-1
CASEASGYNEQFF
TGTGCCTCGGAGGCTAGCGGGTACAATGAGCAGTTCTTC
>TRBD2|TRBV5-4|NA|TRBJ2-7
CASSHGTSEYEQYF
TGTGCCAGCAGCCACGGGACTAGCGAATACGAGCAGTACTTC
>NA|TRBV9|NA|TRBJ1-6
CASSVLDSNNSPLHF
TGTGCCAGCAGCGTATTAGACAGCAATAATTCACCCCTCCACTTT
>NA|TRBV19|NA|TRBJ1-5
CASTPDPGWQPQHF
TGTGCCAGTACCCCAGACCCGGGGTGGCAGCCCCAGCATTTT
>NA|TRBV5-1|NA|TRBJ1-3
CASSLDIERNTIYF
TGCGCCAGCAGCTTGGATATAGAGCGAAACACCATATATTTT
>NA|TRBV7-9|NA|TRBJ1-2
CASSQQPTGPSGYGYTF
TGTGCCAGCAGCCAACAACCGACAGGACCCTCTGGATATGGCTACACCTTC
>TRBD1|TRBV2|NA|TRBJ1-1
CASSEPGGIGAFF
TGTGCCAGCAGTGAACCAGGGGGAATAGGGGCTTTCTTT
>NA|TRBV10-3|NA|TRBJ2-7
CASGEYYEQYF
TGTGCCAGCGGGGAGTACTACGAGCAGTACTTC
>TRBD1|TRBV9|NA|TRBJ2-3
CASSVETGGSYYTQYF
TGTGCCAGCAGCGTTGAGACAGGGGGTTCTTATTATACGCAGTATTTT
>NA|TRBV6-5|NA|TRBJ1-2
CASSYEGGRVDGYTF
TGTGCCAGCAGTTATGAGGGGGGGCGAGTCGATGGCTACACCTTC
>NA|TRBV7-6|NA|TRBJ2-1
CASSLVPGAGVSYNEQFF
TGTGCCAGCAGCTTAGTTCCCGGGGCAGGGGTCTCCTACAATGAGCAGTTCTTC
>NA|TRBV9|NA|TRBJ1-1
CASSANRLNANTEAFF
TGTGCCAGCAGCGCCAACAGGCTCAACGCTAACACTGAAGCTTTCTTT
>NA|TRBV6-5|NA|TRBJ1-1
CASSYSAGVVNTEAFF
TGTGCCAGCAGTTACTCGGCAGGGGTCGTGAACACTGAAGCTTTCTTT
>NA|TRBV5-4|NA|TRBJ1-1
CASSLVSGNVNTEAFF
TGTGCCAGCAGCTTGGTGTCAGGGAATGTTAACACTGAAGCTTTCTTT
>NA|TRBV9|NA|TRBJ1-6
CASSVAAPGDNSPLHF
TGTGCCAGCAGCGTAGCTGCGCCAGGTGATAATTCACCCCTCCACTTT
>NA|TRBV27|NA|TRBJ2-7
CASSLSVGYEQYF
TGTGCCAGCAGTTTATCGGTCGGCTACGAGCAGTACTTC
>NA|TRBV2|NA|TRBJ1-1
CASSGPRVTTEAFF
TGTGCCAGCAGTGGCCCCAGGGTTACAACTGAAGCTTTCTTT
>NA|TRBV11-1|NA|TRBJ1-1
CASSLGRGPAEAFF
TGTGCCAGCAGCCTAGGTAGGGGCCCAGCTGAAGCTTTCTTT
>TRBD2|TRBV5-4|NA|TRBJ2-3
CASSLGSSGGDTQYF
TGTGCCAGCAGCTTGGGCTCTAGCGGGGGGGATACGCAGTATTTT
>NA|TRBV27|NA|TRBJ2-2
CASSFWGAGELFF
TGTGCCAGCAGTTTTTGGGGGGCCGGGGAGCTGTTTTTT
>NA|TRBV9|NA|TRBJ1-1
CASSDQAGHLPMNTEAFF
TGTGCCAGCAGCGACCAGGCAGGGCATCTTCCTATGAACACTGAAGCTTTCTTT
>NA|TRBV27|NA|TRBJ1-5
CASSLSIGASNQPQHF
TGTGCCAGCAGTTTATCGATTGGGGCTAGCAATCAGCCCCAGCATTTT
>NA|TRBV15|NA|TRBJ2-7
CATSRDHRIEEQYF
TGTGCCACCAGCAGAGATCACCGTATAGAGGAGCAGTACTTC